This TCR beta chain was sequenced during a study of T cells in Graves' hyperthyroidism and ophthalmopathy. General study findings and limits: Ophthalmopathy onset followed model prediction by a median approximately 6.2 months.

Amplification of TCR beta CDR3 regions used RNA as the template. TCR CDR3 underwent first-round RT-PCR with the HTBI primer set. TCRdb re-analysed the multiplex PCR reads in MiXCR, keeping a single row per CDR3 protein. This sample has 250,000 to 300,000 distinct CDR3 sequences, with roughly 15% found just once. This clonotype was recorded at least ten times. Its antigen is undetermined. The CDR3 length is 14 residues. Germline CDR1 is SGHTA and CDR2 is FQGNSA. V lost 3 bases and J 7 bases, leaving 13 bases between the germline ends. Clinical symptoms, serum thyroxine and TRAb, thyroid ultrasound and orbital computed tomography were used for the diagnoses.

The chain employs TRBV7-2 and TRBJ2-1; tentatively, D is TRBD2 (6 bases). The receptor comes from a woman in her 30s with Graves' hyperthyroidism that later progressed to Graves' ophthalmopathy. Sequenced sample: blood. In nucleotides, the CDR3 is TGTGCCAGCAGCTTGGAGGGCCTTTGGAATGAGCAGTTCTTC. It translates to CASSLEGLWNEQFF.